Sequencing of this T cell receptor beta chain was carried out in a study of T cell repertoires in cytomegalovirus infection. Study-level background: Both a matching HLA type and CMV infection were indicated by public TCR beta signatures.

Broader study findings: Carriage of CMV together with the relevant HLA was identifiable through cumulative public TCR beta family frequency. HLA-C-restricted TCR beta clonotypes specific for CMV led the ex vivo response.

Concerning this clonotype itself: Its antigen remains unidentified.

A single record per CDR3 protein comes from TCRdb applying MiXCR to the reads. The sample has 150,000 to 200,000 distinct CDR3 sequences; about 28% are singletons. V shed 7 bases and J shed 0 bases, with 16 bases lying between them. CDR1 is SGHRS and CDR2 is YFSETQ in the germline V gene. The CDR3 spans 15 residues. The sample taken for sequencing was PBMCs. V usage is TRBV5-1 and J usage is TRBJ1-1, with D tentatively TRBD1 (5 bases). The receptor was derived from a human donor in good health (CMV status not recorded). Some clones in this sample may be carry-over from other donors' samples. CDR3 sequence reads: CASRREGPLNTEAFF. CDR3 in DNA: TGCGCCAGCCGGCGGGAGGGGCCATTGAACACTGAAGCTTTCTTT.